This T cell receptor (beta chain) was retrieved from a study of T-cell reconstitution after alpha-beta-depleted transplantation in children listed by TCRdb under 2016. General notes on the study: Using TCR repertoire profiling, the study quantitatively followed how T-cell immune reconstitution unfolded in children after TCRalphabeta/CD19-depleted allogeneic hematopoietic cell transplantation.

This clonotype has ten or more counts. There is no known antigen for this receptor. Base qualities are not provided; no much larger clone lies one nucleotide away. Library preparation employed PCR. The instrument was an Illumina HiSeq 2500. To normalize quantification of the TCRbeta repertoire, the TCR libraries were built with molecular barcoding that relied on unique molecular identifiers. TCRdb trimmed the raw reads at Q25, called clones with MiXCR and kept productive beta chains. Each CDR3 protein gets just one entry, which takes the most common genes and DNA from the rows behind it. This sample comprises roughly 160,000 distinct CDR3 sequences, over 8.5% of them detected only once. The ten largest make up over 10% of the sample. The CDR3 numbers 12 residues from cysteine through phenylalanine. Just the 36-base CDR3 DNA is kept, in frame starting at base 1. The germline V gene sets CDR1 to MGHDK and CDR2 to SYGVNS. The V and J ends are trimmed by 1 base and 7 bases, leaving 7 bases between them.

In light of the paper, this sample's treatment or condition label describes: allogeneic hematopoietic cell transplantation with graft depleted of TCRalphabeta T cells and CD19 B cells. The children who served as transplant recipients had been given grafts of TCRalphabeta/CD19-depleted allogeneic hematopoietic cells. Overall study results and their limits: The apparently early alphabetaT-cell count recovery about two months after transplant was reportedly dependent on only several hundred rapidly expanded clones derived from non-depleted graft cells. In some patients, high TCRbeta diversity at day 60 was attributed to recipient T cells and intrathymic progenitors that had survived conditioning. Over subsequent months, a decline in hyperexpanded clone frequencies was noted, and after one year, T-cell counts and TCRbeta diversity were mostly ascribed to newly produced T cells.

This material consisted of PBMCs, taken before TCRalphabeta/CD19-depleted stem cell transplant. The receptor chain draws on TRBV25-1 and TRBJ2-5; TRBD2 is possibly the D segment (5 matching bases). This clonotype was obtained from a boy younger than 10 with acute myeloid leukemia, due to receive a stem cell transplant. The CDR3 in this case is CASSESGGTQYF. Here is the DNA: TGTGCCAGCAGTGAATCCGGAGGGACCCAGTACTTC.